This entry lists 27 T cell receptor beta chains sequenced from one sample in a study of Tregs in tolerant kidney transplant recipients. Generated by immunoSEQ multiplex PCR, the TCRdb table keeps only in-frame clones and is missing some. The data contain about 83,000 clones, under 98% of them singletons. The sequences come from CD4+ T cells from blood, collected before the transplant. These receptors all come from a human donor who received a combined kidney and bone marrow transplant.

This clone was seen only once. The chain links TRBV10-2 to TRBJ2-1; 9 nucleotides match TRBD2. The CDR3 runs 14 residues. The germline CDR1 and CDR2 sequences are WSHSY and SAAADI. The V segment lost 8 bases and the J segment 7 bases; nucleotides outside the gene matches: 9. CDR3 sequence (DNA): TGCGCCAGCCGCGCGGGGGGGCCACCAAATGAGCAGTTCTTC. Protein sequence: CASRAGGPPNEQFF.

With respect to this clone: One end of the junction does not line up with germline, which may come from a read error. This same CDR3 is encoded by further DNA sequences in the sample. This chain connects TRBV4-1 to TRBJ1-2; tentative D call: TRBD1 (6 bases). From germline, CDR1 is MGHRA and CDR2 YSYEKL. CDR3 length equals 18 residues. The CDR3 loop is CASSQVLRPQGNNYGYTF. Here the CDR3 DNA reads TGCGCCAGCAGCCAAGTCCTACGCCCTCAGGGGAATAACTATGGCTACACCTTT.

The rearrangement links TRBV4-3 to TRBJ2-1, with 9 bases aligning to TRBD2. Germline V CDR1 and CDR2: LGHNA, YSLEER. Trimming took 1 base from V and 10 from J; bases not matched to a gene: 8. The CDR3 consists of 15 residues. The CDR3 loop reads CASSQGTSAGKEQFF. For the CDR3, the DNA is TGCGCCAGCAGCCAAGGGACTAGCGCCGGGAAGGAGCAGTTCTTC.

V and J are TRBV5-4 and TRBJ1-2; D is uncertain. Looked up from germline, CDR1 is SGHNT and CDR2 is YYREEE (reference sequence). Trimming removed 2 bases from V and 8 bases from J, with 16 bases in between. CDR3 size: 14 residues. The CDR3 loop reads CASSFPSGGSGYTF. CDR3 DNA: TGTGCCAGCAGCTTTCCCTCAGGAGGGTCAGGCTACACCTTC.

The chain is built from TRBV29-1 and TRBJ2-3; no definite D call. The V end lost 3 bases, the J end lost 4 bases, and 5 bases lay between the germline ends. The CDR3 sequence is 11 residues long. From germline, CDR1 is SQVTM and CDR2 ANQGSEA. The CDR3 loop reads CSVDISDTQYF. The CDR3 DNA reads TGCAGCGTTGACATTTCAGATACGCAGTATTTT.

This chain joins TRBV5-6 and TRBJ2-5; D might be TRBD2 (5 bases). The ends were cut back, 3 bases at V and 5 bases at J, with 20 bases in the middle. CDR1 SGHDT and CDR2 YYEEEE come from the germline V gene. There are 16 residues in the CDR3. CDR3 sequence reads: CASSSNRLPTVETQYF. The CDR3, as DNA: TGTGCCAGCAGCTCCAACCGACTACCCACAGTTGAGACCCAGTACTTC.

The count of this clone is one. V gene TRBV19 combines with J gene TRBJ1-3; TRBD1 agrees at 7 bases. The CDR3 consists of 18 residues. Trimming cost V 3 bases and J 0 bases; bases outside gene matches: 11. Germline V gene lookup returns CDR1 LNHDA and CDR2 SQIVND (reference sequence). The DNA for the CDR3 is TGTGCCAGTAGTATGGTCCGCGGGACAGCTTTCTCTGGAAACACCATATATTTT. This translates into CASSMVRGTAFSGNTIYF.

This sequence joins TRBV4-2 and TRBJ2-1, with 12 positions matching TRBD1. CDR1 and CDR2 from the germline V gene are LGHNA and YNFKEQ. The CDR3 has 19 amino acids. The V gene end was trimmed by 4 bases and the J gene end by 1 base; junction bases not matched to a gene: 11. The CDR3 bases are TGTGCCAGCAGCCTACCGGGACAGGGGGCGAAGGTGTCCTACAATGAGCAGTTCTTC. It codes for CASSLPGQGAKVSYNEQFF.

The chain employs TRBV7-2 and TRBJ2-7, with a weak D call TRBD1 (5 bases). The CDR3 extends over 13 amino acids. Germline CDR1 is SGHTA and CDR2 is FQGNSA. V lost 1 base and J 3 bases, leaving 7 bases between the germline ends. The CDR3 coding sequence is TGTGCCAGCAGCTTAGGGGGCCTCTACGAGCAGTACTTC. Amino acids: CASSLGGLYEQYF.

V is TRBV6-5 and J is TRBJ2-7, with a weak D call TRBD2 (5 bases). Per the germline V gene, CDR1 is MNHEY and CDR2 is SVGAGI. Trimming took 0 bases from V and 3 from J, leaving 12 bases between them. This CDR3 contains 15 residues. Here the CDR3 reads CASSYSSLSGYEQYF. The DNA of the CDR3 is TGTGCCAGCAGTTACTCGAGTTTAAGCGGCTACGAGCAGTACTTC.

The gene calls are TRBV11-2 and TRBJ2-5, with TRBD2 matching over 7 bases. The germline gives CDR1 SGHAT, CDR2 FQNNGV. With 5 bases clipped from V and 5 bases from J, the junction kept 11 bases outside the gene matches. The CDR3 contains 15 residues. CDR3 in DNA: TGTGCCAGCAGCACACGGAGGGGTAGCGGGGAGACCCAGTACTTC. Residues: CASSTRRGSGETQYF.

The rearrangement uses TRBV15 and TRBJ2-1, with a tentative D call TRBD2 (5 bases). Germline V gene data show CDR1 as LNHNV and CDR2 as YYDKDF (reference sequence). The CDR3 length is 13 residues. The ends were cut back, 0 bases at V and 8 bases at J, with 8 bases in the middle. CDR3 protein: CATSRDPRDEQFF. The DNA of the CDR3 is TGTGCCACCAGCAGAGATCCGAGGGATGAGCAGTTCTTC.

V gene TRBV10-3 combines with J gene TRBJ2-1, with 10 bases identical to TRBD2. The germline V gene encodes CDR1 ENHRY and CDR2 SYGVKD. This CDR3 comprises 15 residues. J gave up 7 bases and V 5 bases, and 8 bases lay outside the gene matches. CDR3 loop: CAISKAGGLLNEQFF. Written as DNA, the CDR3 is TGTGCCATCAGTAAAGCGGGGGGGTTACTAAATGAGCAGTTCTTC.

This sequence joins TRBV18 and TRBJ2-3; TRBD1 agrees at 9 bases. CDR3 length: 16 residues. The J segment lost 4 bases and the V segment lost 3 bases, leaving 8 bases of the junction unmatched. In germline, CDR1 is KGHSH, CDR2 LQKENI. The CDR3: CASSPKNRGRADTQYF. The CDR3 region has the DNA TGTGCCAGCTCACCTAAAAACAGGGGGCGCGCAGATACGCAGTATTTT.

This chain connects TRBV5-3 to TRBJ2-3, with unresolved D. TRBV5-3 is filed as an ORF, its function uncertain. V was pared by 5 bases and J by 0 bases, with 13 bases between. The CDR3 covers 15 residues. This chain's CDR3 is CARRPSTPSTDTQYF. As DNA, the CDR3 is TGTGCCAGAAGACCCTCAACACCAAGCACAGATACGCAGTATTTT.

V usage is TRBV18 and J usage is TRBJ2-2; TRBD2 matches 10 bases. The germline V gene encodes CDR1 KGHSH and CDR2 LQKENI. This CDR3 contains 18 residues. With 2 bases clipped from V and 3 bases from J, the junction kept 9 bases outside the gene matches. CDR3: CASSPSRSSGRYTGELFF. The CDR3 bases are TGTGCCAGCTCACCATCCCGATCTAGCGGGAGATACACCGGGGAGCTGTTTTTT.

The genes are TRBV6-5 and TRBJ1-5; no clear D. The germline gives CDR1 MNHEY, CDR2 SVGAGI. This CDR3 has 13 amino acids. Trimming took off 6 bases at V and 6 bases at J, with 12 bases between the two ends. The CDR3 DNA reads as TGTGCCAGCAGCCCAACAGCTTCTCAGCCCCAGCATTTT. As protein: CASSPTASQPQHF.

This chain uses TRBV9 with TRBJ1-1, with TRBD1 identical over 8 bases. Germline lookup yields CDR1 SGDLS and CDR2 YYNGEE. V was pared by 2 bases and J by 0 bases, with 9 bases of the junction left unmatched. The CDR3 consists of 17 residues. DNA of the CDR3: TGTGCCAGCAGCGTTTCCGGACAGGGTGCGATGAACACTGAAGCTTTCTTT. Protein: CASSVSGQGAMNTEAFF.

The chain has TRBV5-1 and TRBJ2-2, with TRBD1 as a possible D gene (7 bases). Trimming removed 0 bases from V and 5 bases from J, with 11 bases in between. Germline-derived CDR1 and CDR2 are SGHRS and YFSETQ. This CDR3 is 15 amino acids long. CDR3 sequence: CASSLGTGGTGELFF. CDR3 DNA sequence: TGCGCCAGCAGCTTGGGGACAGGAGGGACCGGGGAGCTGTTTTTT.

This sequence joins TRBV4-2 and TRBJ2-1, with D possibly being TRBD2 (5 bases). Per the germline V gene, CDR1 is LGHNA and CDR2 is YNFKEQ. V was trimmed by 4 bases and J by 9 bases, leaving 10 bases between them. The CDR3 contains 12 residues. CDR3 bases: TGTGCCAGCAGCCGCGAAGGAGGTGAGCAGTTCTTC. Amino acid sequence: CASSREGGEQFF.

J is TRBJ1-1 and V is TRBV11-3; no clear D. Trimming left V 1 base short and J 6 bases short, with 9 bases between. Germline loops: CDR1 SGHNT, CDR2 YENEEA. The CDR3 has 13 residues. The CDR3 DNA is TGTGCCAGCAGCTTAGGTCGAGGGCCTGAAGCTTTCTTT. It yields the protein CASSLGRGPEAFF.

The J gene is TRBJ1-2, the V gene TRBV5-6; maybe TRBD1 (5 bases). The V end lost 2 bases, the J end lost 1 base, and 15 bases lay between the germline ends. CDR1 is SGHDT, CDR2 YYEEEE, per germline. This CDR3 contains 16 residues. CDR3 nucleotide sequence: TGTGCCAGCAGCTTTGGACACCCTGGGTATAACTATGGCTACACCTTC. It is translated as CASSFGHPGYNYGYTF.

The V call is TRBV7-2, the J call TRBJ2-1, with a possible D match to TRBD1 (6 bases). The ends were cut back, 5 bases at V and 3 bases at J, with 14 bases in the middle. Germline CDR1 and CDR2: SGHTA and FQGNSA. The CDR3 extends over 15 amino acids. The CDR3 loop is CASSPGTGFYNEQFF. The DNA of the CDR3 is TGTGCCAGCAGCCCCGGTACAGGGTTCTACAATGAGCAGTTCTTC.

The V gene is TRBV5-1, the J gene TRBJ2-3, with 11 bases lining up with TRBD2. J gave up 0 bases and V 2 bases, and 2 bases lay outside the gene matches. CDR1 and CDR2 from the germline V gene are SGHRS and YFSETQ. The CDR3 has 16 amino acids. The CDR3 is CASSFGTSGSTDTQYF. DNA for the CDR3: TGCGCCAGCAGCTTCGGGACTAGCGGAAGCACAGATACGCAGTATTTT. The full variable domain, completed using reference TRBV5-1 and TRBJ2-3, is KAGVTQTPRYLIKTRGQQVTLSCSPISGHRSVSWYQQTPGQGLQFLFEYFSETQRNKGNFPGRFSGRQFSNSRSEMNVSTLELGDSALYLCASSFGTSGSTDTQYFGPGTRLTVL.

V usage is TRBV5-1 and J usage is TRBJ2-7; 8 positions agree with TRBD1. Germline trimming cut 6 bases from V and 2 bases from J; bases unmatched to any gene: 13. This CDR3 contains 16 residues. The germline gives CDR1 SGHRS, CDR2 YFSETQ. The CDR3 here is CASNSGLGQATYEQYF. The CDR3 DNA reads as TGCGCCAGCAACTCCGGCTTGGGACAGGCAACCTACGAGCAGTACTTC.

The rearrangement uses TRBV23-1 and TRBJ2-5; the D is unclear. TRBV23-1 is recorded as an ORF, its role being uncertain. V gave up 2 bases and J gave up 7 bases, with 11 bases separating them. The CDR3 is 13 amino acids. As DNA, the CDR3 is TGCGCCAGCAGTCAAGCAGCGTTGGGGACCCAGTACTTC. Residues: CASSQAALGTQYF.

This clone was seen just once. The chain uses TRBV2 and TRBJ1-4; 7 nucleotides line up with TRBD1. The J segment lost 2 bases and the V segment lost 6 bases, leaving 9 bases of the junction unmatched. The CDR3 runs 16 residues. CDR1 is SNHLY, CDR2 FYNNEI, per germline. The CDR3 reads CASSANPGGTNEKLFF. CDR3 nucleotides: TGTGCCAGCAGCGCTAACCCAGGGGGGACTAATGAAAAACTGTTTTTT.